This entry describes one TCR beta chain. Its matching antigen is unknown. These data come from a study of vaccination and CD4 T cells after COVID-19. For the study at large: Ranging from 14 to 241, the interval between dose two and post-vaccine sampling had a median of approximately 67 days. General study points: Post-vaccination, and not before, a median roughly 86% of reactive clones appeared in convalescent patients.

Sequence data for DNA of cultured CD4+ T cells were generated by the Oncomine TCR Beta short-read assay. The authors extracted genomic DNA from cultured CD4+ T cells. TCRdb reprocessed the PCR reads via MiXCR and lists one record per CDR3 protein. The sample records some 7,800 distinct CDR3 sequences, approximately 60% being singletons. The treatment is: roughly ten-day PBMC culture with coronavirus spike peptide pools or control peptides (ViraFEST assay). Researchers collected the unexposed donor's CD4+ T cells before the COVID-19 pandemic (2011-2018). Source material: CD4+ T cells from blood, cultured in vitro. The TCR was taken from a human donor in good health.

CDR3 DNA: TGTGCCAGCAGTGAAGCGGCTAGCGGGAGGGGATCCGATACGCAGTATTTT. This sequence encodes CASSEAASGRGSDTQYF. The J gene is TRBJ2-3, the V gene TRBV2; 12 positions agree with TRBD2. Germline loops: CDR1 SNHLY, CDR2 FYNNEI. V shed 0 bases, J shed 6 bases, and the junction held 7 bases outside the gene matches. The CDR3 runs to 17 residues.